This T cell receptor (beta chain) originates from a study of blood T cell repertoires in COVID-19. Study details: The study drew acute and convalescent COVID-19 samples from the United States, Italy and Spain. T cells, B-cell-depleted T cells, or PBMCs provided the cDNA or gDNA that served as material.

Trimming cost V 3 bases and J 1 base, with 16 bases left between them. CDR3 length: 17 amino acids. CDR1 is LNHDA, CDR2 SQIVND, per germline (reference sequence). As processed by the authors: Amplified reference gene primers provided the basis for estimating nucleated cell counts. The method was immunoSEQ multiplex PCR; TCRdb's version includes in-frame clones alone and lacks a portion of them. From that table come the V and J calls and clone size; the DNA was used to work out D and trimming. The profile covers around 200,000 clones, with around nine tenths appearing a single time and more than 3% taken by the ten largest.

The V gene is TRBV19, the J gene TRBJ1-5, with D possibly TRBD1 on 5 matching bases. The source material was peripheral blood. The sequence came from a man in his sixties or seventies with acute or convalescent COVID-19. This CDR3 reads CASSILTAELSNQPQHF. CDR3 DNA: TGTGCCAGTAGTATCCTGACAGCCGAGCTAAGCAATCAGCCCCAGCATTTT.